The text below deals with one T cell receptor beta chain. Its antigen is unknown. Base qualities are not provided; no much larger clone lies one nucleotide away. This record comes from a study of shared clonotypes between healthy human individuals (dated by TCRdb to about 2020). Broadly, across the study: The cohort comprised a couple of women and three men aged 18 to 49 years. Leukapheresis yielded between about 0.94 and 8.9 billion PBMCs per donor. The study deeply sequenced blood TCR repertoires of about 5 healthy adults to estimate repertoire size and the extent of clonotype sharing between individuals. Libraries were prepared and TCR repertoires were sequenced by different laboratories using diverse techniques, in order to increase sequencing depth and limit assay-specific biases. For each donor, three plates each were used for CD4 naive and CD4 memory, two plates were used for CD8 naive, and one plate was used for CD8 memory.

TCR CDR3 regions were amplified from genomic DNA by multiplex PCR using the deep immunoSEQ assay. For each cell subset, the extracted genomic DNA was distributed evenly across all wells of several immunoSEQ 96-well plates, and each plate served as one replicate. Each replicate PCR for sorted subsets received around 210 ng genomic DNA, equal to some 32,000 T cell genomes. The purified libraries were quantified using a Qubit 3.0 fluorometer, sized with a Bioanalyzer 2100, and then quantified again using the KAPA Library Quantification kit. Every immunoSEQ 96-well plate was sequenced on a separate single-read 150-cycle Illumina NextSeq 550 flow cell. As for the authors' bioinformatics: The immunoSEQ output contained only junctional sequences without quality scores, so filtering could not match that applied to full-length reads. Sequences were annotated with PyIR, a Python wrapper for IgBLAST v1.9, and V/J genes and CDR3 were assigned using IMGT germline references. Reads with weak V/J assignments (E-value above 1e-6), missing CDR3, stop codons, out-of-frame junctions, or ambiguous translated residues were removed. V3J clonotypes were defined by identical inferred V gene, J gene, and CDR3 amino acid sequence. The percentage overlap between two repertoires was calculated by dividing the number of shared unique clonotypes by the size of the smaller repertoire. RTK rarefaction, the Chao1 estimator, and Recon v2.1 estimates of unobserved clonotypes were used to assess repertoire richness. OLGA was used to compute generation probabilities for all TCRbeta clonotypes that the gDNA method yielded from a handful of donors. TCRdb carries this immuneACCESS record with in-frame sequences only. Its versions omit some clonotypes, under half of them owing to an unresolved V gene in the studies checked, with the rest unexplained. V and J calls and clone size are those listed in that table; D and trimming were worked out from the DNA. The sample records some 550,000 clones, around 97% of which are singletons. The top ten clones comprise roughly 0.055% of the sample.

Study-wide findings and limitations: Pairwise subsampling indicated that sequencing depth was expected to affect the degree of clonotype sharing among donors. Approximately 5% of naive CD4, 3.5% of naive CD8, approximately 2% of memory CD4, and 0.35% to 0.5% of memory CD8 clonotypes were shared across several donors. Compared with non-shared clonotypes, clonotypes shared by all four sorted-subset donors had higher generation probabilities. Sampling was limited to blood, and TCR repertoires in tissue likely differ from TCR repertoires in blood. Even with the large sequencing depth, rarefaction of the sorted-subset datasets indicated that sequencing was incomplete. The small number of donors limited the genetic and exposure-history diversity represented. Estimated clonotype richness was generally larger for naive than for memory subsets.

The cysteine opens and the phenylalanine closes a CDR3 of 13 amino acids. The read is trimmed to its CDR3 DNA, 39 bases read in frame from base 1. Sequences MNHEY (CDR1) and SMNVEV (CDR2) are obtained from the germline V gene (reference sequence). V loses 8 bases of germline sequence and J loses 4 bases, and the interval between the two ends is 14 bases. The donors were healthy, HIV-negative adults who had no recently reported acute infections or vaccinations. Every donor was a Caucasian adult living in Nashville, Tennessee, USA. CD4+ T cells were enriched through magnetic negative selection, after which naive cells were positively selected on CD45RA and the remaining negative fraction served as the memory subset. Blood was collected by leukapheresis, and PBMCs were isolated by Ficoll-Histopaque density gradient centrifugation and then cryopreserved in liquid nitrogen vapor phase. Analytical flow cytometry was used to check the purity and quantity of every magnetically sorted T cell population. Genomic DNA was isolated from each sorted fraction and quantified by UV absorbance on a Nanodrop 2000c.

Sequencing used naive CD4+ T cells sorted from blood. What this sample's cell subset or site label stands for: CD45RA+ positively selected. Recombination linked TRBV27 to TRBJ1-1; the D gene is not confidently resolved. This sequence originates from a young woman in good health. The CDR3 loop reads CASSDRGTTEAFF. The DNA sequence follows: TGTGCCAGCTCGGACCGGGGAACCACTGAAGCTTTCTTT.